The clone carrying this T cell receptor beta chain was seen at least ten times. The CDR3 totals 12 residues. Germline-derived CDR1 and CDR2 are KGHSY and FQNENV. Trimming left V 0 bases short and J 12 bases short, with 12 bases between. RNA transcripts were the template for amplifying TCR beta CDR3 regions. HTBI primers were the set used in a first-round RT-PCR of the TCR CDR3. From the multiplex PCR reads, TCRdb called clonotypes with MiXCR, one entry per CDR3 protein. The repertoire holds around 610,000 distinct CDR3 sequences, about 15% seen once, with 4% to 5.5% in the top ten. This entry belongs to a study of T cells in Graves' hyperthyroidism and ophthalmopathy. Those patients with uncontrolled infection, other autoimmune disease, pregnancy or lactation were excluded.

The gene calls are TRBV16 and TRBJ2-7; D remains unclear. The sequence was obtained from a woman between 40 and 50 years old with Graves' ophthalmopathy. Sequencing was carried out using blood. CDR3 residues: CASSQSNSPRYF. The CDR3 DNA reads as TGTGCCAGCAGCCAATCGAACTCGCCAAGGTACTTC.